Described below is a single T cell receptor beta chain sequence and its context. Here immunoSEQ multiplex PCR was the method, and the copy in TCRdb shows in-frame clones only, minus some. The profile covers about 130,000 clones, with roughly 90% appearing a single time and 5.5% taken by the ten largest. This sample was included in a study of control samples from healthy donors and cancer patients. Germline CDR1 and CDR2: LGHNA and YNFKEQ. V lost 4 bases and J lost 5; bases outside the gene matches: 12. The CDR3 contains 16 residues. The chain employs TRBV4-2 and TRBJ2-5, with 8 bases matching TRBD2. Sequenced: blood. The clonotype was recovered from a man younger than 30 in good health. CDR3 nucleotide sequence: TGTGCCAGCAGCCTCGGCGGGGAAGCGGGGGTGGAGACCCAGTACTTC. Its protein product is CASSLGGEAGVETQYF.